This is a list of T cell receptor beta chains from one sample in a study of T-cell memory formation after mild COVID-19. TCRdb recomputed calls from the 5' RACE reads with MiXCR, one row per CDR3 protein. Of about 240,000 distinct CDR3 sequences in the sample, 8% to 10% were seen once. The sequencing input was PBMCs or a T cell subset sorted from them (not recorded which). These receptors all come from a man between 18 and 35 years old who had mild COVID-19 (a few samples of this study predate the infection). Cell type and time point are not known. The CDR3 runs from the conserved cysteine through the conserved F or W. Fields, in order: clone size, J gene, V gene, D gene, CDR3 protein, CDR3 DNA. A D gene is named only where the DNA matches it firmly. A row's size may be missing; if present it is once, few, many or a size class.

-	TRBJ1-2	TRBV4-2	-	CASSQEWAREEGYTF	TGTGCCAGCAGCCAAGAATGGGCCAGGGAGGAAGGCTACACCTTC
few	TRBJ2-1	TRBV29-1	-	CSPLAGTYNEQFF	TGCAGCCCCCTTGCGGGGACCTACAATGAGCAGTTCTTC
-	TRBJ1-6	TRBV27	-	CASTGGLNSPLHF	TGTGCCAGCACCGGGGGACTTAATTCACCCCTCCACTTT
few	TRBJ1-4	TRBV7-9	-	CASSPGRFNEKLFF	TGTGCCAGCAGCCCCGGACGGTTTAATGAAAAACTGTTTTTT
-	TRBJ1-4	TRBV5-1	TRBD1	CASRAGTGGEKLFF	TGCGCCAGCAGGGCAGGGACAGGGGGCGAAAAACTGTTTTTT
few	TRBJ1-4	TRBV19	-	CASNRLATNEKLFF	TGTGCCAGTAACCGGTTGGCGACTAATGAAAAACTGTTTTTT
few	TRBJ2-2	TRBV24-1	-	CATSDPPRDTGELFF	TGTGCCACCAGTGATCCCCCCAGGGACACCGGGGAGCTGTTTTTT
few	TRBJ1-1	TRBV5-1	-	CASSLGQGNMNTEAFF	TGCGCCAGCAGCTTGGGGCAGGGGAACATGAACACTGAAGCTTTCTTT
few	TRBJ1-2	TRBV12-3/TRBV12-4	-	CASSPILGYGYTF	TGTGCCAGCAGTCCCATTCTAGGCTATGGCTACACCTTC
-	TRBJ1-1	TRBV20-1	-	CSALPDMNTEAFF	TGCAGTGCCCTCCCGGACATGAACACTGAAGCTTTCTTT
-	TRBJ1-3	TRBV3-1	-	CASSQAGRTIYF	TGTGCCAGCAGCCAAGCAGGGCGGACCATATATTTT
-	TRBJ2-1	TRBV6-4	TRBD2	CASSGRDYLSYNEQFF	TGTGCCAGCAGTGGCCGGGACTATCTTTCCTACAATGAGCAGTTCTTC
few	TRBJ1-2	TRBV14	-	CASSQGGGLYGYTF	TGTGCCAGCAGCCAGGGAGGAGGGCTCTATGGCTACACCTTC
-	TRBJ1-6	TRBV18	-	CASSRGTDSPLHF	TGTGCCAGCTCACGGGGGACGGACTCGCCCCTCCACTTT
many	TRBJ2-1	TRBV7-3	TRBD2	CASSPTGTSGAYNEQFF	TGTGCCAGCAGCCCCACCGGGACTAGCGGGGCTTATAATGAGCAGTTCTTC
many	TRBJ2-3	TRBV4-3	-	CASAGAHRDTQYF	TGCGCCAGCGCCGGTGCCCATCGGGATACGCAGTATTTT
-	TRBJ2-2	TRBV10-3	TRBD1	CAMSEAGTGATGELFF	TGTGCCATGTCGGAAGCCGGGACAGGGGCGACCGGGGAGCTGTTTTTT
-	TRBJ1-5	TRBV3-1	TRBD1	CASSLGTGHNQPQHF	TGTGCCAGCAGCCTGGGGACAGGCCATAATCAGCCCCAGCATTTT
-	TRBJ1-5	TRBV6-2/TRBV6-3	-	CASSYVSSNQPQHF	TGTGCCAGCAGTTACGTGAGTAGCAATCAGCCCCAGCATTTT
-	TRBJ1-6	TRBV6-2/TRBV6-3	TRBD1	CASSQGTAANSPLHF	TGTGCCAGCAGCCAAGGGACAGCAGCCAATTCACCCCTCCACTTT
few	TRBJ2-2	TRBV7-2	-	CASSPRRGLSHTGELFF	TGTGCCAGCAGCCCTCGGAGGGGACTCTCCCACACCGGGGAGCTGTTTTTT
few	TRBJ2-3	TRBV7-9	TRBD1	CASSSTGGGTDTQYF	TGTGCCAGCAGCTCAACAGGGGGCGGCACAGATACGCAGTATTTT
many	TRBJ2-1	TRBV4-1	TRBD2	CASSQRALAGFNEQFF	TGCGCCAGCAGCCAGCGGGCTCTAGCGGGGTTCAATGAGCAGTTCTTC
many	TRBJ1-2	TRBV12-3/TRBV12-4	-	CASSRRQGYNYGYTF	TGTGCCAGCAGCCGTCGGCAGGGGTATAACTATGGCTACACCTTC
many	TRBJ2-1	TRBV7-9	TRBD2	CASSLGVSSGGYNEQFF	TGTGCCAGCAGCTTAGGAGTTTCTAGCGGGGGATACAATGAGCAGTTCTTC
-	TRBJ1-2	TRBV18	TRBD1	CASSQIQGAIDGYTF	TGTGCCAGCTCACAAATACAGGGGGCTATAGACGGCTACACCTTC
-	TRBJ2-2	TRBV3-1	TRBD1	CASSPQIPTGAITGELFF	TGTGCCAGCAGCCCACAAATCCCGACAGGGGCGATCACCGGGGAGCTGTTTTTT